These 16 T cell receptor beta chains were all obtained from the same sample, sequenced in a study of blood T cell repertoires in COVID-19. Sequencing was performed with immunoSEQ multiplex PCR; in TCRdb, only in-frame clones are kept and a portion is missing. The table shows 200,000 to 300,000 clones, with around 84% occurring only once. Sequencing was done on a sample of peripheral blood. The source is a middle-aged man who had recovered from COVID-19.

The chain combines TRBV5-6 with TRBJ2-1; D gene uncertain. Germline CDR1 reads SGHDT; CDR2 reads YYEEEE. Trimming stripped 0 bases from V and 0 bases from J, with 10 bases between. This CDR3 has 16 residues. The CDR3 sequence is CASSLGPSASYNEQFF. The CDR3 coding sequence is TGTGCCAGCAGCTTGGGTCCAAGCGCCTCCTACAATGAGCAGTTCTTC.

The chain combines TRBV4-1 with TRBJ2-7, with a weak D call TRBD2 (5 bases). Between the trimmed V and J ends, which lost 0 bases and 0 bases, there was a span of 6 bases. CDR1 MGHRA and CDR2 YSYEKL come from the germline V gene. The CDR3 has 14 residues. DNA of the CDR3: TGCGCCAGCAGCCAAGATCGGGACTCCTACGAGCAGTACTTC. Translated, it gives CASSQDRDSYEQYF.

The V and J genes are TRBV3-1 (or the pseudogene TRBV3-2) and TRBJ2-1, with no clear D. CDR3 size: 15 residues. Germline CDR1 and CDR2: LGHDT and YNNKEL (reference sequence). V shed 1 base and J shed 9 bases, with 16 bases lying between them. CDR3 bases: TGTGCCAGCAGCCAAGCTCCCAGTGAGGAAGGTGAGCAGTTCTTC. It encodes CASSQAPSEEGEQFF.

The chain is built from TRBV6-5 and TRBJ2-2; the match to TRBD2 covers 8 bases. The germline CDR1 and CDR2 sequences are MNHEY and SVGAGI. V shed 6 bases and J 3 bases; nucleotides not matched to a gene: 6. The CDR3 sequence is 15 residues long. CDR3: CASRAGDTYTGELFF. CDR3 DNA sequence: TGTGCCAGCAGAGCGGGGGACACCTACACCGGGGAGCTGTTTTTT.

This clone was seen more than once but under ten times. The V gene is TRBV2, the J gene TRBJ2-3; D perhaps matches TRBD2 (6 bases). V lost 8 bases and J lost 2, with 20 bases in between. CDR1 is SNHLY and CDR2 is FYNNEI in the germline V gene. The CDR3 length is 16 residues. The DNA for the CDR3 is TGTGCCAGCGCTCCGGTTTTAGCGGATTACACAGATACGCAGTATTTT. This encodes CASAPVLADYTDTQYF.

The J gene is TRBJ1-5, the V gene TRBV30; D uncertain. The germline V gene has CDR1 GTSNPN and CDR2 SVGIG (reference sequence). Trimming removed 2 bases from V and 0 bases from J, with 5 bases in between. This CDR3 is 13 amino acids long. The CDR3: CAWSLYSNQPQHF. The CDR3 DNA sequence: TGTGCCTGGAGTTTGTATAGCAATCAGCCCCAGCATTTT.

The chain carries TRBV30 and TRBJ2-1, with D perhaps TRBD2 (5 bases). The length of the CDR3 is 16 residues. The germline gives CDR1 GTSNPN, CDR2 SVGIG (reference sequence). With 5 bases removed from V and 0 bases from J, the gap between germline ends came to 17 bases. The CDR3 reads CAWGSRAADSYNEQFF. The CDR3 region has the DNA TGTGCCTGGGGAAGCCGAGCGGCTGACTCCTACAATGAGCAGTTCTTC.

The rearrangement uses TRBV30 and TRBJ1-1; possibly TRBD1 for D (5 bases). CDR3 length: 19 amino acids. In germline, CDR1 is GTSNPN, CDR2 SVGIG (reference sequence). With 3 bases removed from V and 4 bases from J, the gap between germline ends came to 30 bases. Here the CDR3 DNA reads TGTGCCTGGAGCGGGGGGGAGAATAGACGGGGCCATCGGGCCACTGAAGCTTTCTTT. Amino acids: CAWSGGENRRGHRATEAFF.

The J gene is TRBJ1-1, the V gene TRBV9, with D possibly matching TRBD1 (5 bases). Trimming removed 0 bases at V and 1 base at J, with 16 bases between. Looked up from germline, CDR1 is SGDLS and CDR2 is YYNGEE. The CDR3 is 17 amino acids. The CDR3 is CASSVEAIQGWNTEAFF. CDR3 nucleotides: TGTGCCAGCAGCGTAGAAGCGATTCAGGGTTGGAACACTGAAGCTTTCTTT.

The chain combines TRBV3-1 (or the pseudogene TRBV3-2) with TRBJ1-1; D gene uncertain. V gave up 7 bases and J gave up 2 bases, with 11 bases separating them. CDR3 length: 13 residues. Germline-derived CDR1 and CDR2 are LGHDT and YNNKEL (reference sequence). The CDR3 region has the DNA TGTGCCAGCAACTCGGCGGTCAACACTGAAGCTTTCTTT. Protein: CASNSAVNTEAFF.

For the CDR3, the DNA is TGCGCCAGCAGCTTGGGGTTGCAGACTACAGATACGCAGTATTTT. Translation gives CASSLGLQTTDTQYF. The chain recombines TRBV5-1 with TRBJ2-3; D is undetermined. The CDR3 totals 15 residues. Trimming took off 0 bases at V and 3 bases at J, with 11 bases between the two ends. The germline V gene encodes CDR1 SGHRS and CDR2 YFSETQ.

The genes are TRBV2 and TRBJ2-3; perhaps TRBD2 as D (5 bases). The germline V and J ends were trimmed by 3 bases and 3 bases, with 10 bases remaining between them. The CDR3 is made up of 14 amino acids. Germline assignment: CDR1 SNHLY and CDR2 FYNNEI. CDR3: CASSDRSGTDTQYF. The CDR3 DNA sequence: TGTGCCAGCAGTGACAGGTCGGGGACAGATACGCAGTATTTT.

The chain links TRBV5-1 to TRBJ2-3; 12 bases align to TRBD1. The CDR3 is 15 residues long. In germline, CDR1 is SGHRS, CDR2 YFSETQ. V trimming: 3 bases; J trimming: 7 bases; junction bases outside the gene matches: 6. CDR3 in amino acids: CASSWAGQGANTQYF. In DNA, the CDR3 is TGCGCCAGCAGCTGGGCGGGACAGGGGGCAAATACGCAGTATTTT.

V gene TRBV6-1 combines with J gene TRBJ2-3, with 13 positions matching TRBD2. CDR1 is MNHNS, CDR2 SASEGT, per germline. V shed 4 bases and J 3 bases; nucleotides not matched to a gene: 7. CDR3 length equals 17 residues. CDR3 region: CASSALLAGGPTDTQYF. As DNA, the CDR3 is TGTGCCAGCAGTGCCCTACTAGCGGGGGGGCCGACAGATACGCAGTATTTT.

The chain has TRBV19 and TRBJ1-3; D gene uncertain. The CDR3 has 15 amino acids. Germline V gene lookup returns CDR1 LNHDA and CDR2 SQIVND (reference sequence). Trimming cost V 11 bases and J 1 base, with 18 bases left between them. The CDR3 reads CASSVDGSSGNTIYF. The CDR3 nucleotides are TGTGCCTCTTCTGTCGATGGGAGTTCTGGAAACACCATATATTTT.

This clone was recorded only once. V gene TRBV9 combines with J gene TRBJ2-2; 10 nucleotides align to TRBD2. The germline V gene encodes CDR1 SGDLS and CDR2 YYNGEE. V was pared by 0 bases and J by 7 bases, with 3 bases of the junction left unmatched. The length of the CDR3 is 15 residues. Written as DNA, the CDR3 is TGTGCCAGCAGCGTAGAACTAGCGGGGTACGGGGAGCTGTTTTTT. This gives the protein CASSVELAGYGELFF.